The 17 T cell receptor beta chains below all came from one sample that was sequenced in a study of OX40 agonist ivuxolimab in advanced cancers. Generated by immunoSEQ multiplex PCR, the TCRdb table keeps only in-frame clones and is missing some. The sample records about 34,000 clones, 80% to 85% being singletons. The starting material was CD4+ or CD8+ T cells sorted from blood, obtained in a trial of the OX40 agonist ivuxolimab. The receptor set was obtained from an adult with an advanced solid tumor such as melanoma, head and neck, liver or kidney cancer.

This clone has more than one count but fewer than ten. The J gene is TRBJ1-2, the V gene TRBV6-4; 7 bases map to TRBD1. CDR3 length: 14 residues. Germline V gene data show CDR1 as MRHNA and CDR2 as SNTAGT. Losses at the gene ends were 0 bases for V and 7 bases for J; bases not matched to a gene: 5. In DNA, the CDR3 is TGTGCCAGCAGTGACTCGTCCGGGACAGCTGGCTACACCTTC. Its protein is CASSDSSGTAGYTF.

V usage is TRBV5-1 and J usage is TRBJ1-1; TRBD1 matches at 10 bases. Looked up from germline, CDR1 is SGHRS and CDR2 is YFSETQ. Trimming at V came to 4 bases and at J to 4 bases, leaving 4 bases not matched to a gene. The CDR3 covers 14 residues. In nucleotides, the CDR3 is TGCGCCAGCAGCCCTGACAGGGGGCTCACTGAAGCTTTCTTT. It is translated as CASSPDRGLTEAFF.

The chain recombines TRBV19 with TRBJ1-5; 7 bases map to TRBD1. Germline CDR1 LNHDA, CDR2 SQIVND (reference sequence). V shed 2 bases, J shed 2 bases, and the junction held 6 bases outside the gene matches. The CDR3 is 16 residues long. Here the CDR3 reads CASSITGVGGNQPQHF. The CDR3 DNA is TGTGCCAGTAGTATAACAGGGGTAGGCGGCAATCAGCCCCAGCATTTT.

This chain joins TRBV4-3 and TRBJ2-3; tentative D call: TRBD1 (6 bases). Germline CDR1 is LGHNA and CDR2 is YSLEER. V was pared by 4 bases and J by 5 bases, with 16 bases between. The CDR3 totals 15 residues. The chain's CDR3 is CASSPWNRVEDTQYF. The DNA for the CDR3 is TGCGCCAGCAGCCCATGGAACAGGGTGGAAGATACGCAGTATTTT.

The DNA of the CDR3 is TGTGCCAGTAGTGGGGGACTAGCGACAGATACGCAGTATTTT. This encodes CASSGGLATDTQYF. V and J are TRBV19 and TRBJ2-3, with 10 bases identical to TRBD2. V lost 5 bases to trimming and J lost 3 bases; unmatched junction nucleotides: 2. This CDR3 contains 14 residues. Germline V CDR1 and CDR2: LNHDA, SQIVND (reference sequence).

The V call is TRBV19, the J call TRBJ1-5; TRBD1 matches at 7 bases. The CDR3 is made up of 15 amino acids. Per germline, CDR1 LNHDA and CDR2 SQIVND (reference sequence). V gave up 6 bases and J gave up 3 bases; unmatched junction bases: 8. CDR3 residues: CASRAVGTDNQPQHF. The CDR3 DNA follows: TGTGCCAGTAGGGCCGTTGGGACAGACAATCAGCCCCAGCATTTT.

The chain uses TRBV7-2 and TRBJ2-2; D remains unclear. The V gene lost 10 bases and the J gene lost 6 bases, with 15 bases spanning the gap. CDR3 size: 13 residues. Germline loops: CDR1 SGHTA, CDR2 FQGNSA. CDR3 DNA sequence: TGTGCCATGCGAGTGGCAAGGGCCGGGGAGCTGTTTTTT. Encoded protein: CAMRVARAGELFF. The variable domain in full, completed from reference TRBV7-2 and TRBJ2-2, reads GAGVSQSPSNKVTEKGKDVELRCDPISGHTALYWYRQSLGQGLEFLIYFQGNSAPDKSGLPSDRFSAERTGGSVSTLTIQRTQQEDSAVYLCAMRVARAGELFFGEGSRLTVL.

The chain carries TRBV4-2 and TRBJ2-2; the match to TRBD1 covers 10 bases. With V trimmed by 0 bases and J by 4 bases, 5 bases remained unmatched. CDR3 length: 17 amino acids. Per the germline V gene, CDR1 is LGHNA and CDR2 is YNFKEQ. CDR3 amino acids: CASSQDYRDRGTGELFF. The CDR3 bases are TGTGCCAGCAGCCAAGATTACCGGGACAGGGGCACCGGGGAGCTGTTTTTT.

The chain is built from TRBV27 and TRBJ1-5; D is unresolved. Germline loops: CDR1 MNHEY, CDR2 SMNVEV (reference sequence). The CDR3 extends over 14 amino acids. V gave up 3 bases and J gave up 0 bases, with 6 bases separating them. The CDR3 loop reads CASSLEYSNQPQHF. CDR3 sequence (DNA): TGTGCCAGCAGTTTGGAATATAGCAATCAGCCCCAGCATTTT.

This chain connects TRBV7-9 to TRBJ2-5; perhaps D is TRBD1 or TRBD2 (5 bases each). Trimming pared 5 bases from V and 3 bases from J, leaving 13 bases between. CDR3 length: 14 amino acids. CDR1 is SEHNR, CDR2 FQNEAQ, per germline (reference sequence). The CDR3 DNA follows: TGTGCCAGCAGCCTGGGGACGACTGAAGAGACCCAGTACTTC. Encoded protein: CASSLGTTEETQYF.

With regard to this clone: Other DNA sequences in the sample encode the same CDR3. The chain has TRBV9 and TRBJ2-3; no reliable D call. Germline V gives CDR1 SGDLS, CDR2 YYNGEE. The CDR3 is made up of 14 amino acids. Between the trimmed V and J ends, which lost 2 bases and 0 bases, there was a span of 7 bases. CDR3 loop: CASSVRGSTDTQYF. In DNA, the CDR3 is TGTGCCAGCAGCGTGAGAGGTAGCACAGATACGCAGTATTTT.

The chain couples TRBV30 to TRBJ1-6, with D hard to call. This CDR3 spans 13 amino acids. Germline loops: CDR1 GTSNPN, CDR2 SVGIG (reference sequence). V was clipped by 6 bases and J by 4 bases, with 10 bases between them. CDR3 in DNA: TGTGCCTGTAGCCAGGCGTATAATTCACCCCTCCACTTT. Amino acids: CACSQAYNSPLHF.

The rearrangement uses TRBV29-1 and TRBJ1-4, with 7 bases aligning to TRBD1. Losses at the gene ends were 4 bases for V and 4 bases for J; bases not matched to a gene: 6. The germline V gene has CDR1 SQVTM and CDR2 ANQGSEA. This CDR3 is built from 14 residues. CDR3 amino acids: CSVVVDRINEKLFF. As DNA, the CDR3 is TGCAGCGTTGTTGTGGACAGGATTAATGAAAAACTGTTTTTT.

CDR3 nucleotide sequence: TGTGCCAGCAGTTCCCCGGGACAGGGGGCAGGCGTCCTGACTTTC. Its translation: CASSSPGQGAGVLTF. This chain uses TRBV28 with TRBJ2-6, with 12 nucleotides matching TRBD1. J gave up 12 bases and V 4 bases, and 7 bases lay outside the gene matches. CDR3 size: 15 residues. Germline V lookup: CDR1 MDHEN, CDR2 SYDVKM. The full variable domain, completed using reference TRBV28 and TRBJ2-6, is DVKVTQSSRYLVKRTGEKVFLECVQDMDHENMFWYRQDPGLGLRLIYFSYDVKMKEKGDIPEGYSVSREKKERFSLILESASTNQTSMYLCASSSPGQGAGVLTFGAGSRLTVL.

This chain connects TRBV4-1 to TRBJ1-6; D remains unclear. CDR1 MGHRA and CDR2 YSYEKL come from the germline V gene. V was shortened by 2 bases and J by 10 bases, with 9 bases between the two germline ends. The CDR3 has 13 residues. This CDR3 reads CASSQIEDSPLHF. In DNA, the CDR3 is TGCGCCAGCAGCCAAATTGAGGACTCACCCCTCCACTTT.

The chain has TRBV5-4 and TRBJ2-7; D tentatively fits TRBD1 or TRBD2 (5 bases each). V was trimmed by 4 bases and J by 3 bases, leaving 17 bases between them. CDR1 and CDR2 (germline): SGHNT, YYREEE (reference sequence). The CDR3 extends over 15 amino acids. CDR3 loop: CASSRPGTEIYEQYF. DNA of the CDR3: TGTGCCAGCAGCCGTCCCGGGACGGAAATCTACGAGCAGTACTTC.

The chain has TRBV4-3 and TRBJ2-2, with a weak D call TRBD2 (6 bases). There are 14 residues in the CDR3. The ends were cut back, 3 bases at V and 4 bases at J, with 9 bases in the middle. Germline V gene data show CDR1 as LGHNA and CDR2 as YSLEER. CDR3 residues: CASSQGLSTGELFF. For the CDR3, the DNA is TGCGCCAGCAGCCAGGGACTTTCCACCGGGGAGCTGTTTTTT.